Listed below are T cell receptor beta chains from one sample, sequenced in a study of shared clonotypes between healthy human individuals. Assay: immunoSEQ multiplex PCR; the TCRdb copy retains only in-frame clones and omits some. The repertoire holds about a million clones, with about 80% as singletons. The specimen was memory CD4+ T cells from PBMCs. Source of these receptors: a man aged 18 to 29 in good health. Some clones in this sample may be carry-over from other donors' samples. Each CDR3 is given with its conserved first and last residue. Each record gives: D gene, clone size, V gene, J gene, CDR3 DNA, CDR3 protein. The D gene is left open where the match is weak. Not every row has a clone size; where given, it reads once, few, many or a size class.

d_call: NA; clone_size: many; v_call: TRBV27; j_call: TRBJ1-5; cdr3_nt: TGTGCCAGCAGTTTATCCCGAAATCAGCCCCAGCATTTT; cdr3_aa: CASSLSRNQPQHF
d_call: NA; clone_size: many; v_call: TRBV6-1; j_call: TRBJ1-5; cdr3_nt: TGTGCCAGCAGTGAGGGGACTGTCGGTCAGCCCCAGCATTTT; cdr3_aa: CASSEGTVGQPQHF
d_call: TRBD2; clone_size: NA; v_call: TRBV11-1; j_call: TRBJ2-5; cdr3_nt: TGTGCCAGCCGCGGACTAGCGGGAGGTGGGGGCCTCCAAGAGACCCAGTACTTC; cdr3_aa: CASRGLAGGGGLQETQYF
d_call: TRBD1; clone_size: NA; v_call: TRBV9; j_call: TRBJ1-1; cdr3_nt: TGTGCCAGCAGCGGACAGGGGAGCCACTTTGAAGCTTTCTTT; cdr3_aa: CASSGQGSHFEAFF
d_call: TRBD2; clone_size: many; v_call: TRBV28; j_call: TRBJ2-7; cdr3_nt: TGTGCCAGCAGTTTACCCCCGGGACTAGCGGGTGAGCAGTACTTC; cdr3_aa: CASSLPPGLAGEQYF
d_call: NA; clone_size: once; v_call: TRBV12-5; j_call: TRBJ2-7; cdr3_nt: TGTGCTAGTGGTTTGGTACCCTTTGACCATTCCTACCACGAGCAGTACTTC; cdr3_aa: CASGLVPFDHSYHEQYF
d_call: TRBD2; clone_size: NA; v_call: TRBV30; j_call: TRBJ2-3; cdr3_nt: TGTGCCTGGAGGAGACTAGCTAATGTGTATTTT; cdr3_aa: CAWRRLANVYF
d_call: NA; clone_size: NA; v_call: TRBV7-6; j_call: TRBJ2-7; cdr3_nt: TGTGCCAGCAGCTTAGCCGTGGGCTACGAGCAGTACTTC; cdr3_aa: CASSLAVGYEQYF
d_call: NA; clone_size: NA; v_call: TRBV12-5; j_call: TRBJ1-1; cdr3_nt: TGTGCTAGTGGTTTGGAGGTAGGGGAAGCTTTCTTT; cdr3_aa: CASGLEVGEAFF
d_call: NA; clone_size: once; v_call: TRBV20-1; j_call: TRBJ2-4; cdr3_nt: TGCAGTGCTAGCTCCGGAAACATTCAGTACTTC; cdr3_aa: CSASSGNIQYF
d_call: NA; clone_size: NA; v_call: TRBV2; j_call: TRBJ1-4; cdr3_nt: TGTGCCAGCCTGTATGCAACTAATGAAAAACTGTTTTTT; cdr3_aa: CASLYATNEKLFF
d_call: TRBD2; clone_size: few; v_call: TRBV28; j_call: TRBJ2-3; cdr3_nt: TGTGCCACCGTGACTAGCGGGAGATTAGCAGATACGCAGTATTTT; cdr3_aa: CATVTSGRLADTQYF
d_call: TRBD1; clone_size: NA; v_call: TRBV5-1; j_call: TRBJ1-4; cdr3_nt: TGCGCCAGCAGCCGGGACAGATCAACTAATGAAAAACTGTTTTTT; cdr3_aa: CASSRDRSTNEKLFF
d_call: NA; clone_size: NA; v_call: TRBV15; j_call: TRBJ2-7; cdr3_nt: TGTGCCACCAGCAGGGAAAGGGGGTTTCTCTCCTACGAGCAGTACTTC; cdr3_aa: CATSRERGFLSYEQYF
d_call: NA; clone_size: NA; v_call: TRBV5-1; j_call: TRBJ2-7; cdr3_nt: TGCGCCAGCAGCTTGGGACAGCCGAACTACGAGCAGTACTTC; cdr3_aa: CASSLGQPNYEQYF
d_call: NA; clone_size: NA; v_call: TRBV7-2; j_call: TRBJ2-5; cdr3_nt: TGTGCCAGCAGCTTAGATCGATATTGGAGGTGCCGAAAGGTGACCCAGTACTTC; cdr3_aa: CASSLDRYWRCRKVTQYF
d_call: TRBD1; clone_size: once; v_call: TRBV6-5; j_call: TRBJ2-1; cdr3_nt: TGTGCCAGCAGTTACCGACAGGGGGGTCGGGATGAGCAGTTCTTC; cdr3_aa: CASSYRQGGRDEQFF
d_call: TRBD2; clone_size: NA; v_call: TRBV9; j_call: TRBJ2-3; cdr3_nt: TGTGCCAGCAGCGGAGCAGCGGGAGGTGGCACAGATACGCAGTATTTT; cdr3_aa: CASSGAAGGGTDTQYF
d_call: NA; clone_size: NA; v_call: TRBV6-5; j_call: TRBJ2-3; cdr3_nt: TGTGCCAGCAGCCTCCGGGACGGGAGCACAGATACGCAGTATTTT; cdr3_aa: CASSLRDGSTDTQYF
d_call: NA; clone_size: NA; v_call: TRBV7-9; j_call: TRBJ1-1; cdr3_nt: TGTGCCAGCAGCTTAGGGTGGACTGAAGCTTTCTTT; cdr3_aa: CASSLGWTEAFF
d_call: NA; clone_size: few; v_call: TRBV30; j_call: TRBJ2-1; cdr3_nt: TGTGCCTGGAGTGTACCAGGGTCCGATGAGCAGTTCTTC; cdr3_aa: CAWSVPGSDEQFF
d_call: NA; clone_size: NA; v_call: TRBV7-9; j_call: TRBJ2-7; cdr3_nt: TGTGCCAGCAGCCACGTCGACGAGCAGTACTTC; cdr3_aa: CASSHVDEQYF
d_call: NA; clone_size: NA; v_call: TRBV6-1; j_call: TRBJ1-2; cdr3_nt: TGTGCCAGCAGTGGTAGCACCCCCTATGGCTACACCTTC; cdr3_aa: CASSGSTPYGYTF
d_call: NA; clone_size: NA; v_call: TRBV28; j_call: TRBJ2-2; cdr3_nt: TGTGCCAGCAGTTACCCGGGACAACCGAACGGGGAGCTGTTTTTT; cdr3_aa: CASSYPGQPNGELFF
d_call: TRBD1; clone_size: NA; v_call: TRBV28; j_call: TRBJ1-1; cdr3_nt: TGTGCCAGCACCGAGACCTCCGGGACAGGGAGATTTGAAGCTTTCTTT; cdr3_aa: CASTETSGTGRFEAFF
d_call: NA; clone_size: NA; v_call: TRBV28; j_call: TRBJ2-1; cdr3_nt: TGTGCCAGCAGTACTACAGGGCCTCCGAGATACAATGAGCAGTTCTTC; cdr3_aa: CASSTTGPPRYNEQFF
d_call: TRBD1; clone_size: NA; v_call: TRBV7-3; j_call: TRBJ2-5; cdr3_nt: TGTGCCAGCAGCTTAGGGACAGGGGGCGCAGAGACCCAGTACTTC; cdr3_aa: CASSLGTGGAETQYF
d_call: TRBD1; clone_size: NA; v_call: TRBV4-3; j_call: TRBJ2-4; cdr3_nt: TGCGCCAGCAGCTGGGGACAGGGGAGTGCGGACATTCAGTACTTC; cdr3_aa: CASSWGQGSADIQYF
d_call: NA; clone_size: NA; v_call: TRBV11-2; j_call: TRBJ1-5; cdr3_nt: TGTGCCAGCAGCTTAGGGGTCAGGGAAAATCAGCCCCAGCATTTT; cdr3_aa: CASSLGVRENQPQHF
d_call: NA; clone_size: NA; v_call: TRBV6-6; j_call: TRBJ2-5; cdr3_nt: TGTGCCAGCAGTTACACCGGACTGCAAGAGACCCAGTACTTC; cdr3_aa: CASSYTGLQETQYF
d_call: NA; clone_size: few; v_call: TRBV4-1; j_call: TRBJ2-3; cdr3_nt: TGCGCCAGCGACCCGGGGAGGGGGAGCACAGATACGCAGTATTTT; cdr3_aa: CASDPGRGSTDTQYF
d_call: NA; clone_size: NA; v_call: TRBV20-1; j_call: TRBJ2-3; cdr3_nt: TGCAGTGCCACGGGCCGAGGTACGCAGTATTTT; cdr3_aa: CSATGRGTQYF
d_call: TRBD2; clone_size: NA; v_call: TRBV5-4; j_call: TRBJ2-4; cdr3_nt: TGTGCCAGCAGCTTGGTGGGGACTAGCGACAGTAACTTC; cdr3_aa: CASSLVGTSDSNF
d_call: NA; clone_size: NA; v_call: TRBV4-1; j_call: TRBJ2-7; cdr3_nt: TGCGCCAGCAGCCCACGGGGCTCTCCTACGGAGCAGTACTTC; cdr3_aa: CASSPRGSPTEQYF
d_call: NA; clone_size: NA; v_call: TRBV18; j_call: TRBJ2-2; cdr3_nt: TGTGCCAGCTCACCCTCAGTTGGATCGAACACCGGGGAGCTGTTTTTT; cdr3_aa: CASSPSVGSNTGELFF
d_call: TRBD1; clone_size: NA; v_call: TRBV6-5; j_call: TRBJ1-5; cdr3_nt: TGTGCCAGCAGGACCGACAGGGGCAATCAGCCCCAGCATTTT; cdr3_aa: CASRTDRGNQPQHF
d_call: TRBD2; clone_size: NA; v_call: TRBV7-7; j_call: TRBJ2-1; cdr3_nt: TGTGCCAGCAGCTTAACGGGAGGGCGGGAGCAGTTCTTC; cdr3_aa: CASSLTGGREQFF
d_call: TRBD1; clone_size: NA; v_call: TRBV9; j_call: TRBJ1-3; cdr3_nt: TGTGCCAGCAGCCCGCCGGGACAGTGGGGAAACACCATATATTTT; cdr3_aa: CASSPPGQWGNTIYF
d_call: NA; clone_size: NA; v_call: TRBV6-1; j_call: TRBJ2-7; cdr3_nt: TGTGCCAGCAGTGGAACGTTAGGCCTAATCTCCTACGAGCAGTACTTC; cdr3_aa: CASSGTLGLISYEQYF
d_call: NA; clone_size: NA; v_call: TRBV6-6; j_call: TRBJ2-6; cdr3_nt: TGTGCCAGCAGCCACAGCTCTGGGGCCAACGTCCTGACTTTC; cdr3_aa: CASSHSSGANVLTF
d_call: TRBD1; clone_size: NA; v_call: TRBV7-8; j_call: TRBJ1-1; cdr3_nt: TGTGCCAGCAGCCCCCGGGACAGGGGATTGAACACTGAAGCTTTCTTT; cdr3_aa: CASSPRDRGLNTEAFF
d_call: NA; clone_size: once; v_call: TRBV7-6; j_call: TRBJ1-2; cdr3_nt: TGTGCCAGCAGCTCCCCAGGGGAACATGGCTACACCTTC; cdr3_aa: CASSSPGEHGYTF
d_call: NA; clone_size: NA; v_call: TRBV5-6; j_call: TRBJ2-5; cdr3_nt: TGTGCCAGCAGCTTTTTCCCAGGACAAGAGACCCAGTACTTC; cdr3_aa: CASSFFPGQETQYF
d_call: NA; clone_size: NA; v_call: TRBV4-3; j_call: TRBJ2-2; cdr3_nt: TGCGCCAGCAGCCAGGACAACTGGGACCGGGACCACACCGGGGAGCTGTTTTTT; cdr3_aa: CASSQDNWDRDHTGELFF
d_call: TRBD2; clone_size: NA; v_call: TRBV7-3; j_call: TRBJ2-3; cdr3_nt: TGTGCCAGCAGCTTGGGACTAGCGGGAGCCGCAGATACGCAGTATTTT; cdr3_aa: CASSLGLAGAADTQYF